This record looks at one T cell receptor beta chain sequence and its context. It has no known antigen specificity. No base qualities exist here, and no much larger clone lies one base off it. These data come from a study of shared clonotypes between healthy human individuals (dated by TCRdb to about 2020). Turning to the overall study: A few men and a couple of women, aged 18 to 49 years, made up the cohort. Each donor's leukapheresis produced roughly between about 0.8 and 8.9 billion PBMCs. Libraries were prepared and TCR repertoires were sequenced by different laboratories using diverse techniques, in order to increase sequencing depth and limit assay-specific biases. To estimate repertoire size and how much clonotype sharing occurs between individuals, the study deeply sequenced the blood TCR repertoires of several healthy adults.

The donors were healthy, HIV-negative adults with no recently reported acute infections or vaccinations. Only Caucasian adults living in Nashville, Tennessee, USA were represented among the donors. For unsorted samples, 100 million or so PBMCs were counted, and genomic DNA was extracted using the QIAamp DNA Blood Mini kit. After blood collection by leukapheresis, PBMCs were isolated using Ficoll-Histopaque density gradient centrifugation and then cryopreserved in the vapor phase of liquid nitrogen. Using the deep immunoSEQ assay, multiplex PCR amplified TCR CDR3 regions from genomic DNA. Genomic DNA extracted from each cell subset was distributed evenly over all wells of several immunoSEQ 96-well plates, and each plate served as one replicate. For unsorted PBMC, approximately 300 ng of genomic DNA, equivalent to approximately 28,000 T cell genomes, went into each replicate PCR. Ten immunoSEQ deep assay plates were used to sequence unsorted PBMC genomic DNA. Purified libraries were measured with a Qubit 3.0 fluorometer, size-checked on a Bioanalyzer 2100, and measured again with the KAPA Library Quantification kit. Each immunoSEQ 96-well plate was sequenced on its own single-read 150-cycle Illumina NextSeq 550 flow cell. Processing in the source paper ran as follows. Because only junctional sequences without quality scores were contained in the immunoSEQ output, filtering matching that applied to full-length reads could not be performed. To assign V/J genes and CDR3, sequences were annotated using PyIR, a Python wrapper for IgBLAST v1.9, with IMGT germline references. Reads were removed for weak V/J assignments (E-value above 1e-6), missing CDR3, stop codons, out-of-frame junctions, or ambiguous translated residues. V3J clonotypes were defined as sequences sharing an identical inferred V gene, J gene, and CDR3 amino acid sequence. The percentage overlap between two repertoires was calculated by dividing the number of shared unique clonotypes by the size of the smaller repertoire. Richness of each repertoire was evaluated using RTK rarefaction, the Chao1 estimator, and Recon v2.1 estimates of unobserved clonotypes. TCRdb mirrors the immuneACCESS table, restricted to in-frame sequences. Some clones are absent from its copies; in checked studies, under half trace to an unresolved V gene, and the reason for the others is unknown. V and J calls and clone size are as listed in that table; D and trimming were resolved from the DNA. The sample has approximately 510,000 clones on record, about four fifths of them singletons. 13% of the sample belongs to the ten largest clones.

The CDR3 numbers 15 residues from cysteine through phenylalanine. The CDR3 DNA has 45 bases and is translated from base 1. The germline V gene (reference sequence) supplies CDR1 MNHEY and CDR2 SMNVEV. Trimmed from V: 6 bases; trimmed from J: 0 bases; junction bases lacking a gene match: 8. What the authors observed across the whole study: Sampling was restricted to blood, and TCR repertoires in tissues likely differ from the TCR repertoires found in blood. Pairwise subsampling led to the expectation that sequencing depth would affect the degree of clonotype sharing among donors. The genetic and exposure-history diversity represented was limited by the small number of donors.

The chain employs TRBV27 and TRBJ2-7; a stretch of 7 junction bases matches TRBD1. Input material: PBMCs. This TCR was recovered from a woman between 40 and 55 years old in good health. Some clones in this sample may be carry-over from other donors' samples. In nucleotide form, the sequence is TGTGCCAGCAGATCCCGGGACAGCTACTCCTACGAGCAGTACTTC. It translates to CASRSRDSYSYEQYF.